The 17 T cell receptor beta chains below all came from one sample that was sequenced in a study of blood T cell repertoires in COVID-19 (dated by TCRdb to the early 2020s). Library preparation was by the immunoSEQ multiplex PCR assay. As stored in TCRdb, this immuneACCESS dataset retains in-frame rearrangements with V and J assigned. A fraction of the clones does not appear; measured against another copy, unresolved V genes explain less than half of the discrepancy, and the remainder lacks a known reason. This sample has nearly 250,000 clones in its table, and roughly nine tenths of those were observed once. The ten largest make up under 2% of the sample. The sequencing sample was made of peripheral blood. These receptors all stem from a woman aged 55-75 years who had recovered from COVID-19.

The chain has TRBV2 and TRBJ1-2, with 9 bases identical to TRBD1. Germline loops: CDR1 SNHLY, CDR2 FYNNEI. The V and J ends lost 5 bases and 4 bases, in that order; junction bases with no gene match: 8. CDR3 size: 15 residues. CDR3 loop: CASSNTGGAGYGYTF. Here the CDR3 DNA reads TGTGCCAGCAGTAATACAGGGGGCGCAGGCTATGGCTACACCTTC.

The CDR3 reads CASSYTPTAGEQFF. The CDR3 DNA reads TGTGCCAGCAGCTATACCCCTACGGCGGGTGAGCAGTTCTTC. This sequence joins TRBV7-3 and TRBJ2-1; D perhaps matches TRBD2 (5 bases). V gave up 4 bases and J gave up 9 bases, with 16 bases separating them. There are 14 residues in the CDR3. Germline lookup yields CDR1 SGHTA and CDR2 FQGTGA.

This clone appeared a few times. The chain uses TRBV6-1 and TRBJ1-1; the D gene is possibly TRBD1 (5 bases). Germline V CDR1 and CDR2: MNHNS, SASEGT. The V gene lost 1 base and the J gene lost 7 bases, with 10 bases spanning the gap. The length of the CDR3 is 13 residues. The CDR3 protein is CASSEGSGFEAFF. Here the CDR3 DNA reads TGTGCCAGCAGTGAAGGATCAGGGTTTGAAGCTTTCTTT.

This clone was seen a handful of times. The chain's CDR3 is CASSWDRGSYEQYF. CDR3 coding DNA: TGTGCCAGCAGCTGGGACAGGGGCTCCTACGAGCAGTACTTC. V gene TRBV5-6 combines with J gene TRBJ2-7; 10 positions agree with TRBD1. V lost 3 bases and J lost 0; bases outside the gene matches: 0. The CDR3 covers 14 residues. The germline gives CDR1 SGHDT, CDR2 YYEEEE. The whole variable domain, remainder taken from reference TRBV5-6 and TRBJ2-7, is DAGVTQSPTHLIKTRGQQVTLRCSPKSGHDTVSWYQQALGQGPQFIFQYYEEEERQRGNFPDRFSGHQFPNYSSELNVNALLLGDSALYLCASSWDRGSYEQYFGPGTRLTVT.

This clone was seen just once. The chain couples TRBV18 to TRBJ2-5; 11 bases agree with TRBD1. The CDR3 has 15 amino acids. The V segment lost 6 bases and the J segment 2 bases; nucleotides outside the gene matches: 5. In germline, CDR1 is KGHSH, CDR2 LQKENI. Written as DNA, the CDR3 is TGTGCCAGCTCGGCGGACAGGGGGCTTCAAGAGACCCAGTACTTC. This gives the protein CASSADRGLQETQYF.

V gene TRBV12-3 or TRBV12-4 combines with J gene TRBJ2-7, with D possibly TRBD1 on 5 matching bases. This CDR3 has 12 residues. The V end was cut by 2 bases, the J end by 6 bases, with 8 bases between. CDR3 coding DNA: TGTGCCAGCAGTTTACTTAGGGGCGAGCAGTACTTC. Encoded protein: CASSLLRGEQYF.

This clone was detected only once. This chain links TRBV9 with TRBJ1-2; D is ambiguous. The V end was cut by 0 bases, the J end by 3 bases, with 9 bases between. CDR3 length equals 14 residues. Per germline, CDR1 SGDLS and CDR2 YYNGEE. CDR3 sequence reads: CASSVGIQYYGYTF. The CDR3 DNA reads TGTGCCAGCAGCGTAGGTATACAGTACTATGGCTACACCTTC.

V gene TRBV6-2 or TRBV6-3 combines with J gene TRBJ1-1; D possibly corresponds to TRBD1 (5 bases). Between the trimmed V and J ends, which lost 5 bases and 6 bases, there was a span of 13 bases. Germline lookup yields CDR1 MNHEY and CDR2 SVGEGT. This CDR3 comprises 13 residues. The CDR3 loop is CASSQGVLAEAFF. Here the CDR3 DNA reads TGTGCCAGCAGTCAAGGGGTTCTGGCTGAAGCTTTCTTT.

The chain is built from TRBV6-5 and TRBJ2-5; 8 nucleotides match TRBD1. Germline lookup yields CDR1 MNHEY and CDR2 SVGAGI. The CDR3 covers 13 residues. The V gene end was trimmed by 8 bases and the J gene end by 5 bases; junction bases not matched to a gene: 7. The CDR3 protein is CASAAGGWETQYF. In DNA form, the CDR3 reads TGTGCCAGCGCTGCAGGGGGCTGGGAGACCCAGTACTTC.

The chain employs TRBV6-4 and TRBJ1-2; 8 bases match TRBD1. The ends lost 6 bases at V and 6 bases at J; junction bases unmatched: 6. The CDR3 sequence is 13 residues long. The germline gives CDR1 MRHNA, CDR2 SNTAGT. In DNA form, the CDR3 reads TGTGCCAGCAGCCGCACAGGGGGGGATGGCTACACCTTC. Protein: CASSRTGGDGYTF.

The chain recombines TRBV6-2 or TRBV6-3 with TRBJ2-7, with TRBD2 matching over 8 bases. The CDR3 runs 16 residues. The V gene end was trimmed by 5 bases and the J gene end by 6 bases; junction bases not matched to a gene: 15. CDR1 and CDR2 (germline): MNHEY, SVGEGT. CDR3 DNA sequence: TGTGCCAGCAGTCCACGGGGGGGGAGAGTATCGGGCGAGCAGTACTTC. It specifies CASSPRGGRVSGEQYF.

The genes are TRBV11-2 and TRBJ2-5; TRBD1 is a possible D gene (6 bases). Trimming took 0 bases from V and 6 from J, leaving 14 bases between them. Per the germline V gene, CDR1 is SGHAT and CDR2 is FQNNGV. The CDR3 consists of 15 residues. DNA of the CDR3: TGTGCCAGCAGCTTAGATGGGACACCTCCCAAGACCCAGTACTTC. Protein: CASSLDGTPPKTQYF.

The chain joins TRBV7-3 to TRBJ1-4; D gene unclear. V was trimmed by 5 bases and J by 7 bases, leaving 20 bases between them. The CDR3 runs to 16 residues. Germline assignment: CDR1 SGHTA and CDR2 FQGTGA. The CDR3 protein is CASSERPPRECEKLFF. CDR3 nucleotide sequence: TGTGCCAGCAGCGAAAGGCCTCCTCGGGAGTGTGAAAAACTGTTTTTT.

The chain uses TRBV19 and TRBJ2-1; the D gene is possibly TRBD2 (6 bases). The V and J ends lost 2 bases and 9 bases respectively, with 14 bases between them. The germline V gene has CDR1 LNHDA and CDR2 SQIVND (reference sequence). CDR3 length: 14 amino acids. Here the CDR3 DNA reads TGTGCCAGTAGTATACCAATACCCGGGGGTGAGCAGTTCTTC. It specifies CASSIPIPGGEQFF. The full variable domain, in which reference TRBV19 and TRBJ2-1 provide the parts outside the CDR3, is DGGITQSPKYLFRKEGQNVTLSCEQNLNHDAMYWYRQDPGQGLRLIYYSQIVNDFQKGDIAEGYSVSREKKESFPLTVTSAQKNPTAFYLCASSIPIPGGEQFFGPGTRLTVL.

In its sample, this clone was seen once. The germline gene is not matched at one end of the junction; a read error may be the cause. CDR3 sequence reads: CASALGLAESTF. CDR3 nucleotides: TGTGCTAGTGCCCTTGGGCTAGCGGAAAGTACTTTT. This chain uses TRBV12-5 with TRBJ2-3; 7 positions match TRBD2. The CDR3 has 12 amino acids. Germline CDR1 reads LGHNT; CDR2 reads FRNRAP.

CDR3 residues: CASSYGSGGKLFF. DNA for the CDR3: TGTGCCAGCAGCTACGGGTCGGGGGGAAAACTGTTTTTT. This rearrangement joins TRBV7-9 to TRBJ1-4; perhaps TRBD1 as D (5 bases). Trimming shortened V by 4 bases and J by 10 bases, and 13 bases separated the two germline ends. The germline CDR1 and CDR2 sequences are SEHNR and FQNEAQ (reference sequence). The CDR3 is made up of 13 amino acids.

V gene TRBV6-2 or TRBV6-3 combines with J gene TRBJ1-5; 7 bases fit TRBD1. CDR3 size: 15 residues. Germline CDR1 and CDR2: MNHEY and SVGEGT. After removal of 4 bases from V and 2 bases from J, the junction contained 5 bases not matched to a gene. The CDR3 is CASSFPQGRNQPQHF. CDR3 in DNA: TGTGCCAGCAGTTTCCCACAGGGGCGCAATCAGCCCCAGCATTTT.